The next 5 T cell receptor beta chains were all read from a single sample in a study of response to subunit inactivated influenza vaccine. TCRdb reprocessed the RT-PCR reads via MiXCR and lists one record per CDR3 protein. The table records approximately 570,000 distinct CDR3 sequences, approximately 7.1% of them present only once. Sequenced material: PBMCs from blood, taken around 25 months after vaccination. Receptors were obtained from a man aged 50 to 75 who received an inactivated influenza vaccine.

This clonotype was seen more than once but under ten times. The chain recombines TRBV20-1 with TRBJ1-1; no reliable D call. The CDR3 length is 11 residues. Between the trimmed V and J ends, which lost 4 bases and 8 bases, there was a span of 11 bases. Germline assignment: CDR1 DFQATT and CDR2 SNEGSKA (reference sequence). CDR3 region: CSAIGLMEAFF. The CDR3 bases are TGCAGTGCTATCGGACTGATGGAAGCTTTCTTT.

This clonotype occurred a few times. This chain connects TRBV10-3 to TRBJ2-1, with D perhaps matching TRBD1 (6 bases). This CDR3 region has 17 residues. Germline loops: CDR1 ENHRY, CDR2 SYGVKD. Trimming removed 2 bases at V and 1 base at J, with 15 bases between. For the CDR3, the DNA is TGTGCCATCAGTGAGCCCCGGACAGCCACTTCCTACAATGAGCAGTTCTTC. Translation gives CAISEPRTATSYNEQFF.

At least ten counts were recorded for this clonotype. The rearrangement uses TRBV3-1 and TRBJ2-2; D may correspond to TRBD1 or TRBD2 (5 bases each). Looked up from germline, CDR1 is LGHDT and CDR2 is YNNKEL (reference sequence). Trimming pared 3 bases from V and 3 bases from J, leaving 14 bases between. The CDR3 consists of 16 residues. DNA of the CDR3: TGTGCCAGCAGCCAGACACCTGGGGGACACACCGGGGAGCTGTTTTTT. Translating it yields CASSQTPGGHTGELFF.

This clonotype was counted between two and nine times. The chain couples TRBV6-1 to TRBJ2-2; the D is unclear. Germline V gene data show CDR1 as MNHNS and CDR2 as SASEGT. This CDR3 is 16 amino acids long. Trimming shortened V by 5 bases and J by 0 bases, and 13 bases separated the two germline ends. The CDR3 region has the DNA TGTGCCAGCAGTCGAATCAGAACCGCGAACACCGGGGAGCTGTTTTTT. Translation: CASSRIRTANTGELFF.

This clonotype was seen only a few times. V gene TRBV7-8 combines with J gene TRBJ2-2; D may be TRBD1 (6 bases). The V gene lost 1 base and the J gene lost 6 bases, with 9 bases spanning the gap. The CDR3 is 14 residues long. Germline-derived CDR1 and CDR2 are SGHVS and FQNEAQ. CDR3 amino acids: CASSLGDRSGELFF. In DNA form, the CDR3 reads TGTGCCAGCAGCTTAGGCGACAGGTCCGGGGAGCTGTTTTTT.